Sequencing of this TCR beta chain was carried out in a study of blood T cell repertoires in COVID-19. For the study at large: T cells, B-cell-depleted T cells, or PBMCs supplied cDNA or gDNA.

This clone has a single count. Under the authors' procedure: Estimates of nucleated cell counts were drawn from the amplification of reference gene primers. Here immunoSEQ multiplex PCR was the method, and the copy in TCRdb shows in-frame clones only, minus some. D and trimming were read from the DNA, whereas the V and J calls and clone size are those reported in that table. The data show roughly 190,000 clones, 85% to 90% seen once. Germline CDR1 is SGHKS and CDR2 is YYEKEE (reference sequence). There are 13 residues in the CDR3. Trimming left V 2 bases short and J 2 bases short, with 8 bases between. One Seattle source followed patients from active infection through their disease course.

Sequencing input: peripheral blood. The clonotype comes from a woman aged 60-70 years with COVID-19, enrolled during active disease. The chain carries TRBV5-5 and TRBJ2-7, with D possibly matching TRBD1 (5 bases). The DNA for the CDR3 is TGTGCCAGCAGCTTTCCAGGGACCTACGAGCAGTACTTC. Its translation: CASSFPGTYEQYF.